This TCR beta chain was retrieved from a study of blood T cell repertoires in COVID-19. This CDR3 region has 14 residues. Germline V gene sequence: CDR1 MDHEN, CDR2 SYDVKM. The V gene lost 7 bases and the J gene lost 2 bases, with 9 bases spanning the gap. This clone occurred many times. Here immunoSEQ multiplex PCR was the method, and the copy in TCRdb shows in-frame clones only, minus some. The data hold more than 200,000 clones, with roughly three quarters observed a single time. This sequence originates from a woman in her thirties or forties with active or convalescent COVID-19. The sequenced sample consisted of peripheral blood. The rearrangement links TRBV28 to TRBJ1-6; no definite D call. Written as DNA, the CDR3 is TGTGCCAGCATATCCGGGGCCTATAATTCACCCCTCCACTTT. Amino acid sequence: CASISGAYNSPLHF.